The sequence of this TCR beta chain was determined in a study of OX40 agonist ivuxolimab in advanced cancers. Libraries were prepared by immunoSEQ multiplex PCR; TCRdb keeps only in-frame clonotypes and omits some of them. The table records 55,000 to 70,000 clones, nearly 90% of them present only once. V gave up 8 bases and J gave up 8 bases; unmatched junction bases: 15. The germline V gene encodes CDR1 WSHSY and CDR2 SAAADI. The CDR3 has 15 amino acids. In its sample, this clone was seen once. The antigen is undetermined. Whole-study findings and limits: No determination was made of the antigen specificity of the expanded peripheral T cells.

Baseline was the first blood sampling point, followed by cycle 4 day 1 and cycle 7 day 1. V is TRBV10-2 and J is TRBJ1-2; 9 nucleotides agree with TRBD1. This clonotype was sampled from an adult with an advanced solid tumor such as melanoma, head and neck, liver or kidney cancer. Sequencing was performed on CD4+ or CD8+ T cells sorted from blood, taken in a trial of the OX40 agonist ivuxolimab. The CDR3 reads CASLPSGTGRVGYTF. DNA of the CDR3: TGCGCCAGCCTACCATCCGGGACAGGGAGGGTAGGCTACACCTTC.